Listed below are T cell receptor beta chains from one sample, sequenced in a study of blood T cell repertoires in COVID-19. This table comes from immunoSEQ multiplex PCR, and its TCRdb copy is limited to in-frame clones, with some not included. This sample carries approximately 58,000 clones, around 90% of them seen once, and the ten largest clones take 9.1%. Sequencing was carried out using peripheral blood. These receptors originate from an elderly woman with active COVID-19. The CDR3 runs from the conserved cysteine through the conserved F or W. The order of the fields is V gene, D gene, clone size, J gene, CDR3 DNA, CDR3 protein. D genes are given only for firm matches. Some rows have no size entry. The others give once, few or many, or a class for an expanded clone.

TRBV28	.	.	TRBJ2-5	TGTGCCAGCAGAGACCTCAGGACAGACCAAGAGACCCAGTACTTC	CASRDLRTDQETQYF
TRBV1	.	once	TRBJ2-3	TGCACCAGCAGCCGGTACAGCGGAGATTCCACAGATACGCAGTATTTT	CTSSRYSGDSTDTQYF
TRBV10-3	.	.	TRBJ1-1	TGTGCCATCAGGCGGACAGCCCCGAGTTCGGGCACTGAAGCTTTCTTT	CAIRRTAPSSGTEAFF
TRBV5-1	.	.	TRBJ2-7	TGCGCCAGCAGCTTGGCCTGGGGAGACGAGCAGTACTTC	CASSLAWGDEQYF
TRBV30	.	.	TRBJ1-4	TGTGCCTGGAGCGAGGGAGGGGCAAAACTGTTTTTT	CAWSEGGAKLFF
TRBV3-1/TRBV3-2	TRBD2	.	TRBJ2-1	TGTGCCAGCAGCCACTCCAGCGGGGGGGCATCCTACAATGAGCAGTTCTTC	CASSHSSGGASYNEQFF
TRBV20-1	.	once	TRBJ2-1	TGCAGTGCTAGTCGGGACTCCTCCTACAATGAGCAGTTCTTC	CSASRDSSYNEQFF
TRBV5-1	.	once	TRBJ2-5	TGCGCCAGCAGCGGGACTTTCGGAGAGACCCAGTACTTC	CASSGTFGETQYF
TRBV7-2	.	.	TRBJ1-2	TGTGCCAGCAGCTCCGGGCCCCCGGAGGATGGCTACACCTTC	CASSSGPPEDGYTF
TRBV12-5	.	once	TRBJ1-1	TGTGCTAGTGGTCACGGACAGAAGAACACTGAAGCTTTCTTT	CASGHGQKNTEAFF
TRBV5-1	TRBD1	.	TRBJ2-5	TGCGCCAGCAGCTCCCGACAGGGCCCGAGGGAAGGGACCCAGTACTTC	CASSSRQGPREGTQYF
TRBV5-5	.	.	TRBJ2-6	TGTGCCAGCAGCTTGGGCGACAGCTCTGGGGCCAACGTCCTGACTTTC	CASSLGDSSGANVLTF
TRBV6-6	.	.	TRBJ2-3	TGTGCCAGCAGTTATAGCAACGGAGGCACAGATACGCAGTATTTT	CASSYSNGGTDTQYF
TRBV29-1	.	.	TRBJ1-1	TGCAGCGTTGTCGGAAAGGGGAAAATGACTGAAGCTTTCTTT	CSVVGKGKMTEAFF
TRBV28	.	.	TRBJ2-7	TGTGCCAGCCTCGCTGGCGACCCCGCGGGGGAGCAGTACTTC	CASLAGDPAGEQYF
TRBV5-1	TRBD1	few	TRBJ1-3	TGCGCCAGCAGCTCGGGGGACAGGGCTGGAAACACCATATATTTT	CASSSGDRAGNTIYF
TRBV28	TRBD2	.	TRBJ2-3	TGTGCCAGCAGTCTTAGCGGGGCCACAGATACGCAGTATTTT	CASSLSGATDTQYF
TRBV7-2	TRBD2	.	TRBJ2-4	TGTGCCAGCAGCTTGACTAGCGGGGGGGCCAAAAACATTCAGTACTTC	CASSLTSGGAKNIQYF
TRBV2	TRBD2	.	TRBJ2-5	TGTGCCAGCAAGAGACTAGCGGGAGACGAGACCCAGTACTTC	CASKRLAGDETQYF
TRBV28	TRBD1	.	TRBJ2-5	TGTGCCAGCAGTGGAATACAGGGGGCCCGGGAGACCCAGTACTTC	CASSGIQGARETQYF